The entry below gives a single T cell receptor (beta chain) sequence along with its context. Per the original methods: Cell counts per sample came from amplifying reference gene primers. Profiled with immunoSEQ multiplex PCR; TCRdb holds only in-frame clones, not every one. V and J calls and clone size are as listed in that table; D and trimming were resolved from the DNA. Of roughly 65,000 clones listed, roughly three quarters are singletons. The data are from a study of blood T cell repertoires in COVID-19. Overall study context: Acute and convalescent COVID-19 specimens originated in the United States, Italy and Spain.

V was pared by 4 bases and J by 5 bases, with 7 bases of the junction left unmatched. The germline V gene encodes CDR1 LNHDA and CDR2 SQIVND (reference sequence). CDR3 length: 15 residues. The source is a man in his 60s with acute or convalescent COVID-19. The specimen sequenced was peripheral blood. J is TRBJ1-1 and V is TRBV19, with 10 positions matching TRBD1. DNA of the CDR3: TGTGCCAGTAGTACGACAGGGGGCCTGAGGACTGAAGCTTTCTTT. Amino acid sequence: CASSTTGGLRTEAFF.